The 5 T cell receptor beta chains below all came from one sample that was sequenced in a study of OX40 agonist ivuxolimab in advanced cancers. The method was immunoSEQ multiplex PCR; TCRdb's version includes in-frame clones alone and lacks a portion of them. This table has around 66,000 clones, approximately 90% appearing once. The sample consisted of CD4+ or CD8+ T cells sorted from blood, taken in a trial of the OX40 agonist ivuxolimab. The receptor set was obtained from an adult with an advanced solid tumor such as melanoma, head and neck, liver or kidney cancer.

The V and J genes are TRBV7-9 and TRBJ1-1, with D uncertain. Germline-derived CDR1 and CDR2 are SEHNR and FQNEAQ (reference sequence). V lost 5 bases to trimming and J lost 4 bases, with 8 bases between them. This CDR3 is built from 12 residues. For the CDR3, the DNA is TGTGCCAGCAGCCCCGTGGGCACTGAAGCTTTCTTT. It is translated as CASSPVGTEAFF.

J is TRBJ2-3 and V is TRBV10-3, with 8 bases lining up with TRBD2. Germline trimming cut 7 bases from V and 7 bases from J; bases unmatched to any gene: 10. The CDR3 sequence is 14 residues long. Germline V gives CDR1 ENHRY, CDR2 SYGVKD. CDR3 DNA: TGTGCCATCACTGCAAGCGGGGGAGCCTATACGCAGTATTTT. This translates into CAITASGGAYTQYF.

This chain joins TRBV5-1 and TRBJ2-3, with 9 bases identical to TRBD1. The germline gives CDR1 SGHRS, CDR2 YFSETQ. This CDR3 comprises 16 residues. Trimming took 2 bases from V and 0 from J; bases not matched to a gene: 4. The CDR3 region has the DNA TGCGCCAGCAGCTTTGGACAGGGGTGGAGCACAGATACGCAGTATTTT. Its protein product is CASSFGQGWSTDTQYF.

The chain joins TRBV5-1 to TRBJ1-4, with unresolved D. Germline CDR1 and CDR2: SGHRS and YFSETQ. V was shortened by 0 bases and J by 5 bases, with 11 bases between the two germline ends. The CDR3 has 15 amino acids. The CDR3: CASSLAAGNNEKLFF. CDR3 bases: TGCGCCAGCAGCTTGGCCGCGGGAAACAATGAAAAACTGTTTTTT.

The chain recombines TRBV7-9 with TRBJ1-1; 11 nucleotides match TRBD1. The CDR3 covers 15 residues. Looked up from germline, CDR1 is SEHNR and CDR2 is FQNEAQ (reference sequence). Trimming removed 2 bases from V and 6 bases from J; junction bases left unmatched: 5. The CDR3 protein is CASSLPGTGGAEAFF. CDR3 in DNA: TGTGCCAGCAGCTTACCCGGGACAGGGGGGGCTGAAGCTTTCTTT. Full variable domain (rest looked up from reference TRBV7-9 and TRBJ1-1): DTGVSQNPRHKITKRGQNVTFRCDPISEHNRLYWYRQTLGQGPEFLTYFQNEAQLEKSRLLSDRFSAERPKGSFSTLEIQRTEQGDSAMYLCASSLPGTGGAEAFFGQGTRLTVV.